The source of this T cell receptor (beta chain) is a study of blood T cell repertoires in COVID-19. The CDR3 consists of 15 residues. The V end lost 5 bases, the J end lost 0 bases, and 8 bases lay between the germline ends. Germline V CDR1 and CDR2: SGHNT, YENEEA. Recovery meant two consecutive negative NP/OP PCR tests, professional clearance, or resolved symptoms. Assay used: immunoSEQ multiplex PCR; TCRdb lists only in-frame clones, some missing. Of more than 60,000 clones listed, more than 75% are singletons. V is TRBV11-3 and J is TRBJ2-6, with a possible D match to TRBD2 (5 bases). Sequenced sample: PBMCs or T cells enriched from blood (not recorded which). The source of this sequence is a woman aged 40 to 50 who had recovered from COVID-19. The CDR3 sequence: CASSPRDSGANVLTF. In DNA, the CDR3 is TGTGCCAGCAGCCCCCGGGACTCTGGGGCCAACGTCCTGACTTTC. Filled out from reference TRBV11-3 and TRBJ2-6, the complete variable domain reads EAGVVQSPRYKIIEKKQPVAFWCNPISGHNTLYWYLQNLGQGPELLIRYENEEAVDDSQLPKDRFSAERLKGVDSTLKIQPAELGDSAVYLCASSPRDSGANVLTFGAGSRLTVL.